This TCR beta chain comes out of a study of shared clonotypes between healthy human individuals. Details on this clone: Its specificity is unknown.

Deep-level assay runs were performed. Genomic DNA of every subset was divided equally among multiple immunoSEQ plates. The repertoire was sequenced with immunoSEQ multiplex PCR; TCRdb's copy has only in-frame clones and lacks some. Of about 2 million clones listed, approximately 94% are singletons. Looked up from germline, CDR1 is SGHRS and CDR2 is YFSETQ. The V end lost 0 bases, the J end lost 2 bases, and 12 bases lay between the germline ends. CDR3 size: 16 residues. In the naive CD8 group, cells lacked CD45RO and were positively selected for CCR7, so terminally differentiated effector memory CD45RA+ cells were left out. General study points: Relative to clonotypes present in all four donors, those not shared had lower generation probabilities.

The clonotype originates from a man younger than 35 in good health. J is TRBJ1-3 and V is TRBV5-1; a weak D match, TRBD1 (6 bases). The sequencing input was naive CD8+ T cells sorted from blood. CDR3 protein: CASSLEEGETGNTIYF. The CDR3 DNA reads TGCGCCAGCAGCTTGGAGGAGGGGGAGACTGGAAACACCATATATTTT.